This T cell receptor (beta chain) was captured in a study of CD8 T cells in ankylosing spondylitis. Trimming took 1 base from V and 2 from J, leaving 5 bases between them. The germline gives CDR1 LGHNT, CDR2 FRNRAP. The CDR3 sequence is 13 residues long. This clonotype was detected many times. Its antigen is unknown. General study points: Disease-associated clonotypes exhibited CD8+ identity and were relatively infrequent in peripheral blood.

From the 5' RACE reads, TCRdb called clonotypes with MiXCR, one entry per CDR3 protein. This table holds about 36,000 distinct CDR3 sequences, 6% found once. The source is a male donor with ankylosing spondylitis or in good health (not recorded which). Sample: blood, either unsorted or a sorted T cell fraction (not recorded which). The chain has TRBV12-5 and TRBJ1-1; unclear D gene. CDR3 amino acids: CASGLAANTEAFF. Written as DNA, the CDR3 is TGTGCTAGTGGTTTGGCCGCCAACACTGAAGCTTTCTTT.